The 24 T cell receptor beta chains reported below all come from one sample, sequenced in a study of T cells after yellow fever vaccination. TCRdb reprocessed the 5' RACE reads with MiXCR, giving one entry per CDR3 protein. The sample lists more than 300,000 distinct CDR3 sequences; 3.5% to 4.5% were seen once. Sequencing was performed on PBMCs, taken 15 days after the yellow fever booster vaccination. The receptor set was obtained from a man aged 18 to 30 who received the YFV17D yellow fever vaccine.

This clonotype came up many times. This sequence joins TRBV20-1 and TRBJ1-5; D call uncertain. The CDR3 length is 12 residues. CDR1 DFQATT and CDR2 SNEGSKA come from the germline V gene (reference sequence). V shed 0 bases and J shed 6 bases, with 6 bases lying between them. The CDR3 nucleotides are TGCAGTGCTAGAGAATATGGTCAGCCCCAGCATTTT. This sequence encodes CSAREYGQPQHF.

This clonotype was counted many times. DNA for the CDR3: TGCGCCAGCAGCTTAACACAAGAGACCCAGTACTTC. It is translated as CASSLTQETQYF. This chain connects TRBV5-1 to TRBJ2-5; D not resolved. The CDR3 consists of 12 residues. Germline-derived CDR1 and CDR2 are SGHRS and YFSETQ. Trimming stripped 2 bases from V and 2 bases from J, with 4 bases between.

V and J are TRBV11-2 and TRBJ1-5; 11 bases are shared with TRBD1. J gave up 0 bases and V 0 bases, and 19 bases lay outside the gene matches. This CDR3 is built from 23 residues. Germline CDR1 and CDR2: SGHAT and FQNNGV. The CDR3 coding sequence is TGTGCCAGCAGCTTAGATCGCCTTGAGTATGGGACAGGGGGTTTTAATAGCAATCAGCCCCAGCATTTT. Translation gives CASSLDRLEYGTGGFNSNQPQHF.

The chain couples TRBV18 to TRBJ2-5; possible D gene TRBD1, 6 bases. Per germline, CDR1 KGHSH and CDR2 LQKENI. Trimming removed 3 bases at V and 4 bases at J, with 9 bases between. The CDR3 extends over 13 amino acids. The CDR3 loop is CASSPVQGETQYF. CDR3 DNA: TGTGCCAGCTCACCGGTACAGGGAGAGACCCAGTACTTC.

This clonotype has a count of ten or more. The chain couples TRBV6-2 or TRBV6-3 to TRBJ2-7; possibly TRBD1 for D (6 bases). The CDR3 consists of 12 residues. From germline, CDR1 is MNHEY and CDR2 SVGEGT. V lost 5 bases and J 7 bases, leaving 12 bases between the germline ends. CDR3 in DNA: TGTGCCAGCAGTCTCGGACAGAGGGAGCAGTACGTC. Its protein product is CASSLGQREQYV.

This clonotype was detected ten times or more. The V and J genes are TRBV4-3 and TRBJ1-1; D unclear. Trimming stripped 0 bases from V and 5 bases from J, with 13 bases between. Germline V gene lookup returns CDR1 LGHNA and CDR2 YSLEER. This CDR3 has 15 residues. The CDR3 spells CASSQDPAGRTEAFF. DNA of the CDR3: TGCGCCAGCAGCCAAGATCCGGCAGGACGGACTGAAGCTTTCTTT.

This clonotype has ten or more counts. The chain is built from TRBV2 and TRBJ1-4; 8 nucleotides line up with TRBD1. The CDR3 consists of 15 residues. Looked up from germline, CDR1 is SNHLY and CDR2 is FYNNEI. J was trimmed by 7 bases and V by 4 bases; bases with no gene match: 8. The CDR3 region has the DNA TGTGCCAGCAGTGGTCGGACAGGGTTCGCTGAAAAACTGTTTTTT. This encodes CASSGRTGFAEKLFF.

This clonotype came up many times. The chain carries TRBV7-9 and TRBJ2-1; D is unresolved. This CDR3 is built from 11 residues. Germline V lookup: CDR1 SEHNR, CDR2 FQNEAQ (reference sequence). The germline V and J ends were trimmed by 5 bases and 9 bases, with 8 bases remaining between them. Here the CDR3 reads CASSRTGEQFF. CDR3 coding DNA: TGTGCCAGCAGCCGGACCGGTGAGCAGTTCTTC.

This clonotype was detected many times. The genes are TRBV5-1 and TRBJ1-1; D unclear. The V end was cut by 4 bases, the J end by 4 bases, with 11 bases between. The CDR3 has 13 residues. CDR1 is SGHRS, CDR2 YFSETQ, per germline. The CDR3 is CASSPRRATEAFF. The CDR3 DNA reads TGCGCCAGCAGCCCGCGACGGGCCACTGAAGCTTTCTTT. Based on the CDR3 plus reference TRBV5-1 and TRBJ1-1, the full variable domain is KAGVTQTPRYLIKTRGQQVTLSCSPISGHRSVSWYQQTPGQGLQFLFEYFSETQRNKGNFPGRFSGRQFSNSRSEMNVSTLELGDSALYLCASSPRRATEAFFGQGTRLTVV.

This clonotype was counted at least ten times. CDR3 loop: CAISEGNSYNEQFF. In nucleotides, the CDR3 is TGTGCCATCAGTGAGGGGAACTCCTACAATGAGCAGTTCTTC. The chain uses TRBV10-3 and TRBJ2-1; no clear D gene. CDR3 length: 14 amino acids. The germline CDR1 and CDR2 sequences are ENHRY and SYGVKD. The ends were cut back, 2 bases at V and 0 bases at J, with 5 bases in the middle.

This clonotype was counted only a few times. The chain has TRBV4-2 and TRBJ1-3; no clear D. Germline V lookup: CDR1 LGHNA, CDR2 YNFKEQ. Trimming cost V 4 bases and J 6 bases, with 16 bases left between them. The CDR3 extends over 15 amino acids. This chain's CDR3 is CASSPVTHNLNTIYF. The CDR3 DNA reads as TGTGCCAGCAGCCCCGTTACCCATAACCTAAACACCATATATTTT.

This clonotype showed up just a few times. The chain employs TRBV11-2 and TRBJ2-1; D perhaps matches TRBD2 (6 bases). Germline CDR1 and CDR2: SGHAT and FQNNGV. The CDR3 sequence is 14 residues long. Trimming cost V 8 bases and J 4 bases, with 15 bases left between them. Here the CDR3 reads CASSPGLKYNEQFF. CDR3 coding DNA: TGTGCCAGCTCACCGGGACTGAAGTACAATGAGCAGTTCTTC. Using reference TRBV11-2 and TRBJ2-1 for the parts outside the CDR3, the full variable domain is EAGVAQSPRYKIIEKRQSVAFWCNPISGHATLYWYQQILGQGPKLLIQFQNNGVVDDSQLPKDRFSAERLKGVDSTLKIQPAKLEDSAVYLCASSPGLKYNEQFFGPGTRLTVL.

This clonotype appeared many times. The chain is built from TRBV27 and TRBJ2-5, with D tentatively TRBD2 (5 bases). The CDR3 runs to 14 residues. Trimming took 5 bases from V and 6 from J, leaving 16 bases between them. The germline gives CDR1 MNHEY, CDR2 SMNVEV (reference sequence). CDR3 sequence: CASSPLGGTQTQYF. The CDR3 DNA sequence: TGTGCCAGCAGTCCCCTCGGAGGTACTCAGACCCAGTACTTC.

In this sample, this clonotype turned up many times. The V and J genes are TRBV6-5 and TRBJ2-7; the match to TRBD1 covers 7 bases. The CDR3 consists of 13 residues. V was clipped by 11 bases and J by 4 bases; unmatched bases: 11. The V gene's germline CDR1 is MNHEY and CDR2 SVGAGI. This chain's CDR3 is CAARGMERYEQYF. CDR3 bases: TGTGCCGCCAGGGGGATGGAGCGGTACGAGCAGTACTTC.

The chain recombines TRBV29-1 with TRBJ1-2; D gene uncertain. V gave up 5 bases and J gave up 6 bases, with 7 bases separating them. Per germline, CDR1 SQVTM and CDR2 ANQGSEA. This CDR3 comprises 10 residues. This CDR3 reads CSVREDGYTF. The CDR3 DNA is TGCAGCGTTCGGGAAGATGGCTACACCTTC.

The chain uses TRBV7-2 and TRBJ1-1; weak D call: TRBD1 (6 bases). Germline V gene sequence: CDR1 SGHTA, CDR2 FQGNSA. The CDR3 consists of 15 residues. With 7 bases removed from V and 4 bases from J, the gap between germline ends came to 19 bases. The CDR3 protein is CASILVWGLGTEAFF. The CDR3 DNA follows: TGTGCCAGCATCCTGGTTTGGGGGCTCGGCACTGAAGCTTTCTTT.

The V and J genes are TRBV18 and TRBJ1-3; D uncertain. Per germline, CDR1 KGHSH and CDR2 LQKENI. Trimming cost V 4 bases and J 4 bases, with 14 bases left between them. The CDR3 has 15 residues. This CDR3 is CASSLDGGGGNTIYF. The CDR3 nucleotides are TGTGCCAGCTCACTTGACGGTGGAGGCGGAAACACCATATATTTT.

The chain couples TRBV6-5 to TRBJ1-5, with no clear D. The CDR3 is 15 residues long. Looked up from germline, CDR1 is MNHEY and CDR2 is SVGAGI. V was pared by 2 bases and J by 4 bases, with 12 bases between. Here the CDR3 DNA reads TGTGCCAGCAGTTACCACGGGGTGGGGAATCAGCCCCAGCATTTT. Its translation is CASSYHGVGNQPQHF.

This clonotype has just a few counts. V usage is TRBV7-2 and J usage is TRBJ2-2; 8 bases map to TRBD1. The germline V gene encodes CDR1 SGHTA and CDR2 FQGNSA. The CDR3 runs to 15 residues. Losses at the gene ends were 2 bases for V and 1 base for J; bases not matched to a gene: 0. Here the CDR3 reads CASSLTGGNTGELFF. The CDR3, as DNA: TGTGCCAGCAGCTTAACAGGGGGGAACACCGGGGAGCTGTTTTTT.

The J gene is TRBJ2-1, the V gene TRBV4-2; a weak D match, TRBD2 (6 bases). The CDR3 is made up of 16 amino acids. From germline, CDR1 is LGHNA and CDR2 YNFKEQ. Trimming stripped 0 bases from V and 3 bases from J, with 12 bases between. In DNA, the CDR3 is TGTGCCAGCAGCCAAGATCTCCGGGGGAACTACAATGAGCAGTTCTTC. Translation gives CASSQDLRGNYNEQFF.

CDR3: CASSQEWDSGGNTIYF. The CDR3 coding sequence is TGCGCCAGCAGCCAAGAGTGGGACAGTGGAGGAAACACCATATATTTT. The rearrangement joins TRBV4-3 to TRBJ1-3, with TRBD1 matching over 7 bases. The ends lost 0 bases at V and 4 bases at J; junction bases unmatched: 6. Germline V lookup: CDR1 LGHNA, CDR2 YSLEER. The CDR3 runs 16 residues.

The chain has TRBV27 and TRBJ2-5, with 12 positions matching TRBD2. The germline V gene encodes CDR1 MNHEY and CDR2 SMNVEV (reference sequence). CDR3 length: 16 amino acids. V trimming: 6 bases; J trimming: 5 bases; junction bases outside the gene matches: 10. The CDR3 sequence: CASSPGRTSGAETQYF. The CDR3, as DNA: TGTGCCAGCAGCCCAGGGAGGACTAGCGGGGCGGAGACCCAGTACTTC.

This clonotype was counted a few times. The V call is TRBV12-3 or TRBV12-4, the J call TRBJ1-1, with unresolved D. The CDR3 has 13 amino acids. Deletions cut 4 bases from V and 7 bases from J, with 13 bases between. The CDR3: CASSYGGGIEAFF. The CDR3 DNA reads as TGTGCCAGCAGTTATGGAGGAGGCATTGAAGCTTTCTTT.

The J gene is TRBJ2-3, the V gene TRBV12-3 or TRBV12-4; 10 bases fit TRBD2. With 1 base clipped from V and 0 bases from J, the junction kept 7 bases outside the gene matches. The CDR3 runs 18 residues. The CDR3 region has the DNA TGTGCCAGCAGTTTAGTTCGAGCGGGGGGGGATAGCACAGATACGCAGTATTTT. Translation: CASSLVRAGGDSTDTQYF.